The rows below give T cell receptor beta chains drawn from one sample of a study of long-term antiretroviral therapy in people with HIV. Produced via immunoSEQ multiplex PCR; TCRdb's table is partial and in-frame only. The sample includes approximately 24,000 clones, 88% seen only once; the top ten take more than 4.5%. The material was unsorted PBMCs, obtained less than 4.7 years after starting antiretroviral therapy. All receptors come from a man aged 25 to 45 with HIV. CDR3s include the opening cysteine and the closing phenylalanine or tryptophan. The order of the fields is J gene, clone size, V gene, D gene, CDR3 protein, CDR3 DNA. D genes are given only for firm matches. The size field is filled for only some rows; it gives once, few, many or a size class.

j_gene: TRBJ1-1; abundance: NA; v_gene: TRBV7-2; d_gene: NA; CDR3aa: CASSPRGIVNTEAFF; CDR3nt: TGTGCCAGCAGCCCAAGGGGTATCGTGAACACTGAAGCTTTCTTT
j_gene: TRBJ1-4; abundance: NA; v_gene: TRBV7-2; d_gene: NA; CDR3aa: CASSNNGATNEKLFF; CDR3nt: TGTGCCAGCAGTAACAACGGGGCAACTAATGAAAAACTGTTTTTT
j_gene: TRBJ2-1; abundance: NA; v_gene: TRBV30; d_gene: TRBD2; CDR3aa: CAWSEGGSVYEQFF; CDR3nt: TGTGCCTGGAGTGAAGGCGGGAGCGTCTATGAGCAGTTCTTC
j_gene: TRBJ2-3; abundance: NA; v_gene: TRBV19; d_gene: TRBD2; CDR3aa: CASSRGLVLTDTQYF; CDR3nt: TGTGCCAGTAGTAGGGGACTAGTACTCACAGATACGCAGTATTTT
j_gene: TRBJ2-2; abundance: few; v_gene: TRBV28; d_gene: TRBD2; CDR3aa: CATHPTSGSTGELFF; CDR3nt: TGTGCCACCCATCCCACTAGCGGAAGCACCGGGGAGCTGTTTTTT
j_gene: TRBJ2-6; abundance: NA; v_gene: TRBV7-2; d_gene: NA; CDR3aa: CASSPRQDWVSGANVLTF; CDR3nt: TGTGCCAGCAGCCCCCGACAGGATTGGGTCTCTGGGGCCAACGTCCTGACTTTC
j_gene: TRBJ2-1; abundance: NA; v_gene: TRBV10-3; d_gene: NA; CDR3aa: CAISEEGTSTDNEQFF; CDR3nt: TGTGCCATCAGTGAGGAGGGGACATCAACCGACAATGAGCAGTTCTTC
j_gene: TRBJ2-7; abundance: NA; v_gene: TRBV19; d_gene: NA; CDR3aa: CASSMIGKLYEQYF; CDR3nt: TGTGCCAGTAGTATGATCGGGAAATTATACGAGCAGTACTTC
j_gene: TRBJ1-1; abundance: NA; v_gene: TRBV12-5; d_gene: NA; CDR3aa: CASGLVRGGNTEAFF; CDR3nt: TGTGCTAGTGGTTTGGTGAGGGGAGGTAACACTGAAGCTTTCTTT
j_gene: TRBJ1-5; abundance: NA; v_gene: TRBV6-6; d_gene: NA; CDR3aa: CASSYPSGRRDF; CDR3nt: TGTGCCAGCAGTTACCCCTCGGGACGAAGGGATTTT
j_gene: TRBJ2-1; abundance: once; v_gene: TRBV6-1; d_gene: TRBD2; CDR3aa: CASGRVYNEQFF; CDR3nt: TGTGCCAGCGGGAGGGTATACAATGAGCAGTTCTTC